The clone carrying this TCR beta chain showed up just a few times. The antigen is undetermined. The CDR3 length is 17 residues. The V end was cut by 5 bases, the J end by 0 bases, with 17 bases between. Germline CDR1 SGHVS, CDR2 FNYEAQ. This record belongs to a study of identical twins. Study findings and constraints: While abundant cord blood beta clonotypes carried fewer insertions, memory repertoires showed no such pattern.

TCRdb independently ran MiXCR on the 5' RACE reads; one entry per CDR3 protein. The table has 400,000 to 550,000 distinct CDR3 sequences, about 20% seen once. This sample also belongs to another study, concerning T cells expressing NK-cell markers. Per that study: Dominant NKG2C+ clonotypes in roughly 6 donors made up roughly 1.0-7.5% of CD8+ T cells.

V and J are TRBV7-6 and TRBJ1-3, with D possibly TRBD1 on 5 matching bases. This receptor was obtained from a woman under 30 in good health. The sequenced material came from CD4+ T cells sorted from blood. As DNA, the CDR3 is TGTGCCAGCAGCGGGGGGTTCGGGTGGAGCTCTGGAAACACCATATATTTT. Protein sequence: CASSGGFGWSSGNTIYF.